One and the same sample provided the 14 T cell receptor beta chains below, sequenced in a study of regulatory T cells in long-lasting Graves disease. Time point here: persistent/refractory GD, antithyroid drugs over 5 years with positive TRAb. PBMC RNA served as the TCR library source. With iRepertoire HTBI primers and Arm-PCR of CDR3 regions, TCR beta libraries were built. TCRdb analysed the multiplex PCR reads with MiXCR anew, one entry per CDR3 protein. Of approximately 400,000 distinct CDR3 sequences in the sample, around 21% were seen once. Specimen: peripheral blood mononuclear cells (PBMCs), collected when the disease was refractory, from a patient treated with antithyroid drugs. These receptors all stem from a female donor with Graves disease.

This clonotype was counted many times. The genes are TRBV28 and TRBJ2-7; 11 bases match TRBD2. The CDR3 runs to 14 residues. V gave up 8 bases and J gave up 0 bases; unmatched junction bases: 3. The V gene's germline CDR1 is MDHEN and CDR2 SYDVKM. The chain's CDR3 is CASDTSGSSYEQYF. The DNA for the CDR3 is TGTGCCAGCGACACTAGCGGGAGCTCCTACGAGCAGTACTTC.

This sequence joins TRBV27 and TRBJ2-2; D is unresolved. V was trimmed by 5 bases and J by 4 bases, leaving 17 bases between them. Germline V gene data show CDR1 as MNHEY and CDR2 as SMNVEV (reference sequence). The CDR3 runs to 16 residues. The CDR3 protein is CASSIHSDPTTGELFF. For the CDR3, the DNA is TGTGCCAGCAGTATCCACAGCGACCCGACCACCGGGGAGCTGTTTTTT.

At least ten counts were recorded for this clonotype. Written as DNA, the CDR3 is TGTGCCAGCAGTGAATCAGACGGGGCAGGGCCCAATCAGCCCCAGCATTTT. It encodes CASSESDGAGPNQPQHF. The chain couples TRBV6-1 to TRBJ1-5; TRBD1 might be the D (5 bases). The V gene's germline CDR1 is MNHNS and CDR2 SASEGT. V was shortened by 2 bases and J by 3 bases, with 17 bases between the two germline ends. The CDR3 has 17 amino acids.

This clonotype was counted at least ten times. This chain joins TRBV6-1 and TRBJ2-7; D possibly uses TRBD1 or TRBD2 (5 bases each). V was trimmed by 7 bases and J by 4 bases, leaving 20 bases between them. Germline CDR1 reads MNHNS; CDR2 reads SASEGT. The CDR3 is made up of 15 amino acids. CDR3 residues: CASTNQPGRVYEQYF. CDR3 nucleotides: TGTGCCAGCACCAATCAACCGGGACGGGTATACGAGCAGTACTTC.

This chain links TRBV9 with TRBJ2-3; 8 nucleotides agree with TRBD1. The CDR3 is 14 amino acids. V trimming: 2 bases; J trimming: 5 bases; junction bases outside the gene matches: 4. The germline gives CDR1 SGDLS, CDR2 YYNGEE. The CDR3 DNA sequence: TGTGCCAGCAGCGTGGACAGGGTTCAAGATACGCAGTATTTT. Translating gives CASSVDRVQDTQYF.

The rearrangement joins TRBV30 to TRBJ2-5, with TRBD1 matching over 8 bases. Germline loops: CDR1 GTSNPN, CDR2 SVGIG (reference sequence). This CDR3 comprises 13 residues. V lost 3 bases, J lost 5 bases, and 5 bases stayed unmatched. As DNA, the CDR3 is TGTGCCTGGAGCCCGACAGGGGAGGAGACCCAGTACTTC. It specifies CAWSPTGEETQYF.

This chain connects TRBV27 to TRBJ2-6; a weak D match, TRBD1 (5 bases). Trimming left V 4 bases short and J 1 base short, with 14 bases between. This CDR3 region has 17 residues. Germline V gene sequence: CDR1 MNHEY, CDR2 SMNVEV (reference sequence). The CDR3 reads CASSYSYPGSGANVLTF. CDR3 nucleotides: TGTGCCAGCAGTTACTCGTACCCAGGGTCTGGGGCCAACGTCCTGACTTTC. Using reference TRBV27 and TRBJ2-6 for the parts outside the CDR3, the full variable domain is EAQVTQNPRYLITVTGKKLTVTCSQNMNHEYMSWYRQDPGLGLRQIYYSMNVEVTDKGDVPEGYKVSRKEKRNFPLILESPSPNQTSLYFCASSYSYPGSGANVLTFGAGSRLTVL.

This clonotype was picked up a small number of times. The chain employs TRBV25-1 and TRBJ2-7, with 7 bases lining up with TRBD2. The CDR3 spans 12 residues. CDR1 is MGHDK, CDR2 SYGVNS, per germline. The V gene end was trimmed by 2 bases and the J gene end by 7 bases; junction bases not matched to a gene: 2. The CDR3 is CASSEGGVEQYF. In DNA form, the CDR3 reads TGTGCCAGCAGTGAAGGGGGGGTGGAGCAGTACTTC.

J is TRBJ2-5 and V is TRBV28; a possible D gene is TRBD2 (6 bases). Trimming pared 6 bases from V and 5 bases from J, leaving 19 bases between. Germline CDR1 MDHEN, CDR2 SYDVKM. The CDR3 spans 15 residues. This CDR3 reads CASRRGGMVMETQYF. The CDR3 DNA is TGTGCCAGCAGACGAGGCGGGATGGTCATGGAGACCCAGTACTTC.

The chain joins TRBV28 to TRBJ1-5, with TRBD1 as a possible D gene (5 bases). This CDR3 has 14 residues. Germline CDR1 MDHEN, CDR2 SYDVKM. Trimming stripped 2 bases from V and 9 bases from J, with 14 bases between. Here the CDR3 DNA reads TGTGCCAGCAGTTTAGGGACTGCCCAAGGGCCCCAGCATTTT. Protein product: CASSLGTAQGPQHF.

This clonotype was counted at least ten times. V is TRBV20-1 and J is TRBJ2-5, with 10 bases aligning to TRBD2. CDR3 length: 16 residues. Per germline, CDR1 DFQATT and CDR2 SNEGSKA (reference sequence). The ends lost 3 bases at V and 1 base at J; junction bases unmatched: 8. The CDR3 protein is CSARSLLAGSQETQYF. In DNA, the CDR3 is TGCAGTGCTAGGTCTTTACTAGCGGGATCCCAAGAGACCCAGTACTTC.

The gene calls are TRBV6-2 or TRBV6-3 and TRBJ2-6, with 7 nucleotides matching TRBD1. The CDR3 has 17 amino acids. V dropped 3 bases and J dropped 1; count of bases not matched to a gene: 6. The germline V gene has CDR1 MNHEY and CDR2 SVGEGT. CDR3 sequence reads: CASSYLGGRSGANVLTF. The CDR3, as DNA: TGTGCCAGCAGTTATTTAGGGGGCAGGTCTGGGGCCAACGTCCTGACTTTC.

This chain's CDR3 is CASSRQGYNSPLHF. The CDR3 nucleotides read TGCGCCAGCAGCAGACAGGGATATAATTCACCCCTCCACTTT. The rearrangement uses TRBV10-2 and TRBJ1-6; TRBD1 agrees at 7 bases. This CDR3 region has 14 residues. The V and J ends lost 6 bases and 4 bases, in that order; junction bases with no gene match: 3. Germline V lookup: CDR1 WSHSY, CDR2 SAAADI.

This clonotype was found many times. CDR3 in DNA: TGTGCCAGCAGTTACGATGTGGCAGGGGAGAAGAACTATGGCTACACCTTC. It is translated as CASSYDVAGEKNYGYTF. The chain employs TRBV6-5 and TRBJ1-2; possibly TRBD1 for D (6 bases). The germline V gene has CDR1 MNHEY and CDR2 SVGAGI. V gave up 2 bases and J gave up 2 bases, with 18 bases separating them. The CDR3 totals 17 residues.